This T cell receptor beta chain is drawn from a study of blood T cell repertoires in COVID-19. Study summary: Material from acute and convalescent COVID-19 was sourced from the United States, Italy and Spain.

How the authors handled the data: Nucleated cell number was recorded as an estimate derived from reference gene primer amplification. Sequencing was performed with immunoSEQ multiplex PCR; in TCRdb, only in-frame clones are kept and a portion is missing. V and J calls and clone size are copied from that table; D and trimming were computed from the DNA. The sample lists about 250,000 clones, around 85% seen once, with less than 6.5% in the top ten. This CDR3 is 14 amino acids long. Germline CDR1 and CDR2: MNHEY and SVGAGI. Unmatched junction bases numbered 6, after V lost 5 bases and J lost 4 bases. This sequence joins TRBV6-5 and TRBJ2-7; 9 nucleotides line up with TRBD1. Specimen: peripheral blood. The source of this sequence is a man aged 50-60 years with active or convalescent COVID-19. The CDR3 DNA sequence: TGTGCCAGCAGTAAACAACAGGGGGCGTACGAGCAGTACTTC. Protein sequence: CASSKQQGAYEQYF.